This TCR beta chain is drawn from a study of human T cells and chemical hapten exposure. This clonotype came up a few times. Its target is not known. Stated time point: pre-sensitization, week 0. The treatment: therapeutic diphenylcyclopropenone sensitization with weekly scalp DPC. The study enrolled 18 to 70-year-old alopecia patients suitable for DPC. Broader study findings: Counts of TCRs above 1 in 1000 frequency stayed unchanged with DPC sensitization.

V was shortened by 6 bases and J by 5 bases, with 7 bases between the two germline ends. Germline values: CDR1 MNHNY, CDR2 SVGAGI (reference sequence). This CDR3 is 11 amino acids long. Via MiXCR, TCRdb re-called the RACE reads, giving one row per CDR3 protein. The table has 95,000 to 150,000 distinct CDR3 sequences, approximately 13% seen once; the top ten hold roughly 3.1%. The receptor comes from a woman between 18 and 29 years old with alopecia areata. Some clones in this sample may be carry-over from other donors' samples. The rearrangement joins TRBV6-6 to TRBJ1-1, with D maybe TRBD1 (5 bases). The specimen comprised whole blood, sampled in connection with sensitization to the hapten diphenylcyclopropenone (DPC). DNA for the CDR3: TGTGCCAGCAGGAGGGGAACTGAAGCTTTCTTT. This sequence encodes CASRRGTEAFF.